The clone carrying this T cell receptor beta chain appeared many times. Its antigen is not identified. The V segment lost 5 bases and the J segment 2 bases; nucleotides outside the gene matches: 3. Germline V gene sequence: CDR1 MNHNS, CDR2 SASEGT. The CDR3 has 16 residues. A single record per CDR3 protein comes from TCRdb applying MiXCR to the RT-PCR reads. The top ten clones hold about an eighth of a sample with approximately 530,000 distinct CDR3 sequences, about 7.6% of them seen once. These data belong to a study of response to subunit inactivated influenza vaccine. The study's findings and limits: The authors put forward the suggestion that each seasonal influenza vaccination may bring in only a limited number of new T cells.

The receptor was derived from a man in his fifties or sixties who received an inactivated influenza vaccine. The starting material was PBMCs from blood, obtained less than 30 months after vaccination. The rearrangement joins TRBV6-1 to TRBJ2-5; 15 bases map to TRBD2. The DNA of the CDR3 is TGTGCCAGCAGTCGGACTAGCGGGGGGGATCAAGAGACCCAGTACTTC. It translates to CASSRTSGGDQETQYF.